One T cell receptor (beta chain) is described in this entry. This clonotype was detected ten times or more. Its specific antigen is unknown. Per-base qualities were not stored, and no clone one base away is much larger. Library preparation was by multiplex PCR. TCRdb shows the sequencer as Illumina HiSeq 4000. CDR3 regions were amplified by Arm-PCR with iRepertoire HTBI primers to construct TCR beta libraries. Before sequencing, the PCR products went through gel purification. As for the original processing: Gene usage analysis of CDR3 amino acid clonotypes used the approximately 56 TRBV and about 15 TRBJ segments found across samples. Filtered high-quality paired reads were merged into contigs using COPE and FqMerger. BLAST was used to align contigs to IMGT TRBV, TRBD and TRBJ reference genes, and CDR3 was defined according to IMGT. Any clonotype with a frequency above 0.1% was counted as a highly expanded clone. Shannon entropy served as the measure of repertoire diversity, while the Gini coefficient captured V-J evenness. Clonotypes shared by more than one individual were considered public. The public reads were reprocessed in TCRdb via fastp at Q25 and MiXCR, keeping in-frame beta chains. One record per CDR3 amino acid sequence lists the most common genes and DNA. The V and J calls come from TCRdb's annotation, not from the publication. Here the sample has 200,000 to 250,000 distinct CDR3 sequences; 20% to 25% occur a single time. The ten most abundant clones make up about 14% of the sample.

The data derive from a study of regulatory T cells in long-lasting Graves disease (dated by TCRdb to the early 2020s). About the full investigation: Newly diagnosed Graves' disease patients had taken antithyroid drugs for less than 3 months. Peripheral blood TCR sequencing and RNA sequencing compared persistent Graves' disease patients with newly diagnosed Graves' disease patients. A total of 33 samples underwent TCR sequencing, from roughly 13 patients with persistent Graves' disease and 20 patients with newly diagnosed Graves' disease. The study was registered as a clinical trial and conducted in China. What the study reported, not specific to this receptor: Only the TCR beta chain was sequenced and analyzed. As a limitation, the authors acknowledged that the small sample size may reduce accuracy. Persistent disease showed preferential use of TRBV28, TRBJ1-2 and TRBJ2-5, whereas newly diagnosed disease favored TRBV20-1 and TRBJ2-1. Lower TCR Shannon entropy and fewer highly expanded clones were observed in persistent Graves' disease patients than in newly diagnosed patients, which suggested clonal expansion. Because the primary lesion, thyroid tissue, could not be accessed, the study looked at peripheral blood alone. More public clonotypes were shared among persistent patients (around 2,600) than among newly diagnosed patients (just under 1,000).

The time point label, read with the paper, signifies: newly diagnosed GD, antithyroid drugs for less than 3 months. For both TCR sequencing and RNA sequencing, RNA was extracted from PBMCs in TRIzol. The diagnosis of Graves' disease followed American Thyroid Association guidelines. Patients were recruited from an endocrinology department in Xi'an, China. Each patient gave approximately 10 milliliters of peripheral blood, collected in an EDTA anticoagulant tube. PBMCs were isolated by Ficoll Paque Plus density gradient separation without further T cell sorting. RNA quality was checked with an Agilent 2100 Bioanalyzer and agarose gel, and concentration with a NanoDrop 2000. Taken from cysteine to phenylalanine, the CDR3 has 15 residues. Only CDR3 DNA is held: 45 bases, read in frame from base 1. V and J are truncated by 3 bases and 7 bases respectively, leaving an intervening sequence of 13 bases. Sequences MDHEN (CDR1) and SYDVKM (CDR2) are obtained from the germline V gene.

This clonotype originated in a female donor with Graves disease. Here the chain combines TRBV28 and TRBJ1-6; TRBD1 might be the D gene, on 6 matching bases. Sequenced here: peripheral blood mononuclear cells (PBMCs), sampled at new diagnosis, from a patient treated with antithyroid drugs. This receptor has the CDR3 CASSLGGAWNSPLHF. The DNA is TGTGCCAGCAGTTTGGGGGGGGCTTGGAATTCACCCCTCCACTTT.